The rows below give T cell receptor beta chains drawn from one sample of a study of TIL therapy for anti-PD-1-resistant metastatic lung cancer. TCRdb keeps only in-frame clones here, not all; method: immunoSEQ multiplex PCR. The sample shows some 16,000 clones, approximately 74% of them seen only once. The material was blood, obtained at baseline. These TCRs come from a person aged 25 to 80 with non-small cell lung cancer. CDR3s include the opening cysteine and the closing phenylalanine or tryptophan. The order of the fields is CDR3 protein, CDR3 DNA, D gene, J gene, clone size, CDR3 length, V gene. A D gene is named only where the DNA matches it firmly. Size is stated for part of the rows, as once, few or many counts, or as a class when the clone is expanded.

CASSSGLGSYNEQFF TGTGCCAGCAGTTCAGGACTGGGCTCCTACAATGAGCAGTTCTTC . TRBJ2-1 once 15 TRBV28
CASSLRARGSAGELFF TGTGCCAGCAGCCTTAGAGCCAGGGGAAGCGCCGGGGAGCTGTTTTTT . TRBJ2-2 . 16 TRBV7-2
CASSLRGGYTF TGTGCCAGCAGCCTCAGGGGTGGCTACACCTTC . TRBJ1-2 . 11 TRBV7-9
CASEPGSLGELFF TGTGCCAGCGAGCCCGGGTCGCTGGGGGAGCTGTTTTTT . TRBJ2-2 once 13 TRBV11-2
CASSKRGGQETQYF TGTGCCAGCAGCAAGCGGGGGGGCCAAGAGACCCAGTACTTC . TRBJ2-5 . 14 TRBV21-1
CASSGGLSGVVYGEQFF TGTGCCAGCAGCGGCGGACTGTCGGGGGTGGTGTACGGTGAGCAGTTCTTC . TRBJ2-1 . 17 TRBV7-9
CASSLGVRETQYF TGTGCCAGCAGCTTAGGGGTTCGGGAGACCCAGTACTTC . TRBJ2-5 . 13 TRBV11-3
CASSYDRGEQFF TGTGCCAGCAGCTACGACCGGGGGGAGCAGTTCTTC . TRBJ2-1 . 12 TRBV7-6
CASRLHPGTGGQYEQYF TGTGCAAGTCGCCTTCACCCCGGGACAGGGGGCCAATACGAGCAGTACTTC . TRBJ2-7 . 17 TRBV12-2
CASFGRGETQYF TGTGCCAGCTTCGGACGGGGGGAGACCCAGTACTTC . TRBJ2-5 few 12 TRBV7-9
CASRRDRANTGELFF TGTGCCAGCAGGCGGGACAGGGCGAACACCGGGGAGCTGTTTTTT TRBD1 TRBJ2-2 . 15 TRBV27
CASSQDPGEPNEKLFF TGTGCCAGCAGCCAAGATCCCGGGGAACCTAATGAAAAACTGTTTTTT . TRBJ1-4 . 16 TRBV14
CASSPGTGGSYGYTF TGTGCCAGCTCACCTGGGACAGGGGGCTCCTATGGCTACACCTTC TRBD1 TRBJ1-2 . 15 TRBV18
CASSLALSGGAHEQYF TGTGCCAGCAGCTTGGCTCTTTCCGGGGGGGCCCACGAGCAGTACTTC TRBD2 TRBJ2-7 . 16 TRBV7-2
CASTSRWAEAQYF TGCGCCAGCACCAGTCGCTGGGCGGAGGCCCAGTACTTC . TRBJ2-5 . 13 TRBV5-1
CASSLYPFSGPQETQYF TGTGCCAGCAGTTTATACCCCTTTTCGGGGCCCCAAGAGACCCAGTACTTC . TRBJ2-5 few 17 TRBV27
CASSDLVVSGNTIYF TGTGCCAGCAGTGATCTGGTTGTCTCTGGGAACACCATATATTTT . TRBJ1-3 once 15 TRBV6-1
CASSQRTGSSEQYF TGTGCCAGCTCCCAGAGGACAGGGTCAAGTGAGCAGTACTTC TRBD1 TRBJ2-7 . 14 TRBV18
CASRRDNTVAKNIQYF TGTGCCAGCAGAAGGGACAACACAGTAGCCAAAAACATTCAGTACTTC . TRBJ2-4 . 16 TRBV2
CASSQRSSYEQYF TGTGCCAGCAGCCAGAGGAGCTCCTACGAGCAGTACTTC . TRBJ2-7 once 13 TRBV14
CASSQGVGNEKLFF TGTGCCAGCTCGCAGGGGGTCGGTAATGAAAAACTGTTTTTT TRBD1 TRBJ1-4 . 14 TRBV18
CASSLQENQPQHF TGTGCCAGCAGCTTACAAGAGAATCAGCCCCAGCATTTT . TRBJ1-5 . 13 TRBV7-2
CASSRGDTKQETQYF TGTGCCAGCAGCAGAGGGGACACCAAGCAAGAGACCCAGTACTTC . TRBJ2-5 few 15 TRBV11-2
CASSLSGIPGNSPLHF TGTGCCAGCAGTTTGTCAGGGATTCCCGGTAATTCACCCCTCCACTTT . TRBJ1-6 . 16 TRBV27
CASRRGHTNTEAFF TGTGCCAGCAGGAGGGGACACACGAACACTGAAGCTTTCTTT . TRBJ1-1 . 14 TRBV9
CASSATQTATYEQYF TGTGCCAGCAGCGCCACTCAGACAGCTACCTACGAGCAGTACTTC . TRBJ2-7 . 15 TRBV7-9
CASSLTGGNEQFF TGTGCTAGCAGCTTAACAGGGGGAAATGAGCAGTTCTTC TRBD1 TRBJ2-1 once 13 TRBV7-7
CAWSAAGGFEKLFF TGTGCCTGGAGTGCGGCAGGGGGGTTTGAAAAACTGTTTTTT TRBD1 TRBJ1-4 . 14 TRBV30
CASSPGQGAITEAFF TGTGCCAGCAGCCCCGGACAGGGGGCGATAACTGAAGCTTTCTTT TRBD1 TRBJ1-1 . 15 TRBV2
CASSFTTSYNEQFF TGTGCCAGCAGCTTTACGACTAGCTACAATGAGCAGTTCTTC . TRBJ2-1 . 14 TRBV7-9
CASRPTGDYGYTF TGTGCCAGCAGGCCGACAGGGGACTATGGCTACACCTTC TRBD1 TRBJ1-2 once 13 TRBV6-1
CASSPSSLNNQPQHF TGTGCCAGCTCACCATCCTCGCTCAACAATCAGCCCCAGCATTTT . TRBJ1-5 . 15 TRBV18
CASSSRTGLNTEAFF TGTGCCAGCAGCTCTAGGACAGGGCTGAACACTGAAGCTTTCTTT TRBD1 TRBJ1-1 once 15 TRBV11-2
CASSELGEQYF TGTGCCAGCAGTGAATTGGGGGAGCAGTACTTC . TRBJ2-7 . 11 TRBV25-1
CASSQEPEGSVGWVEETQYF TGTGCCAGCAGCCAAGAGCCTGAGGGGTCGGTGGGATGGGTGGAAGAGACCCAGTACTTC . TRBJ2-5 . 20 TRBV14
CASSQDGYEQYF TGTGCCAGCAGCCAGGACGGCTACGAGCAGTACTTC . TRBJ2-7 . 12 TRBV7-7
CSVSPGTGSYGYTF TGCAGCGTTAGTCCGGGGACAGGTTCCTATGGCTACACCTTC TRBD1 TRBJ1-2 . 14 TRBV29-1
CASSQTSSETQYF TGTGCTAGCAGCCAAACTAGTTCGGAGACCCAGTACTTC . TRBJ2-5 . 13 TRBV7-7
CASSADSSGANVLTF TGTGCCAGTAGTGCCGACAGCTCTGGGGCCAACGTCCTGACTTTC . TRBJ2-6 . 15 TRBV19
CASSGTEGAGSAF TGTGCCAGCAGTGGGACGGAGGGAGCGGGTTCCGCCTTC . TRBJ1-2 . 13 TRBV6-1
CASSLGQNNEQFF TGTGCCAGCAGCCTGGGACAGAACAATGAGCAGTTCTTC TRBD1 TRBJ2-1 few 13 TRBV11-2
CASSRGVGNWGSYNEQFF TGTGCCAGCAGCCGAGGTGTAGGGAACTGGGGATCCTACAATGAGCAGTTCTTC . TRBJ2-1 . 18 TRBV7-9
CASSLEGGPSEAFF TGTGCCAGCAGCTTAGAGGGAGGCCCCAGTGAAGCTTTCTTT . TRBJ1-1 . 14 TRBV7-9
CASSFSGGSYEQYF TGTGCCAGCAGCTTTAGCGGGGGCTCCTACGAGCAGTACTTC TRBD2 TRBJ2-7 . 14 TRBV7-2
CASSSSTGAEKLFF TGTGCCAGCAGCTCGTCCACAGGGGCTGAAAAACTGTTTTTT TRBD1 TRBJ1-4 . 14 TRBV5-6
CASSDGSSSTDTQYF TGCGCCAGCAGTGATGGTTCCTCTAGCACAGATACGCAGTATTTT . TRBJ2-3 . 15 TRBV10-2